Following are 30 T cell receptor beta chains from one sample sequenced in a study of T-cell memory formation after mild COVID-19. From the 5' RACE reads, TCRdb called clonotypes with MiXCR, one entry per CDR3 protein. This sample has roughly 51,000 distinct CDR3 sequences, with about 7.3% found just once. The sequenced sample was PBMCs or a T cell subset sorted from them (not recorded which). The receptor source for this set is a man aged 18 to 35 who had mild COVID-19 (a few samples of this study predate the infection). Cell type and time point are not known.

This clonotype was counted many times. This chain joins TRBV4-3 and TRBJ2-3; D remains unclear. Germline lookup yields CDR1 LGHNA and CDR2 YSLEER. This CDR3 is built from 15 residues. V was pared by 0 bases and J by 4 bases, with 11 bases between. This CDR3 reads CASSQEERTADTQYF. In DNA, the CDR3 is TGCGCCAGCAGCCAAGAGGAAAGGACCGCAGATACGCAGTATTTT.

This clonotype has just a few counts. The chain combines TRBV20-1 with TRBJ2-7; no clear D gene. Germline assignment: CDR1 DFQATT and CDR2 SNEGSKA (reference sequence). This CDR3 is 13 amino acids long. V lost 2 bases and J lost 6, with 14 bases in between. CDR3 DNA: TGCAGTGCTAGATTGGGTCCGGGTGGCGAGCAGTACTTC. This sequence encodes CSARLGPGGEQYF.

The chain has TRBV6-5 and TRBJ2-3; D perhaps matches TRBD1 (5 bases). V gave up 6 bases and J gave up 0 bases, with 19 bases separating them. From germline, CDR1 is MNHEY and CDR2 SVGAGI. CDR3 length equals 17 residues. CDR3: CASSQMGLAISTDTQYF. The CDR3, as DNA: TGTGCCAGCAGCCAAATGGGGCTGGCGATTAGCACAGATACGCAGTATTTT.

This chain uses TRBV4-3 with TRBJ1-1; D gene unclear. Trimming removed 0 bases from V and 11 bases from J, with 16 bases in between. CDR3 length: 14 residues. From germline, CDR1 is LGHNA and CDR2 YSLEER. CDR3 DNA sequence: TGCGCCAGCAGCCAAGATGGAACCTCTTATGGGGCTTTCTTT. Protein: CASSQDGTSYGAFF.

This clonotype was counted many times. The V call is TRBV11-2, the J call TRBJ2-3, with D perhaps being TRBD1 or TRBD2 (5 bases each). This CDR3 has 13 amino acids. The germline gives CDR1 SGHAT, CDR2 FQNNGV. Deletions cut 4 bases from V and 0 bases from J, with 5 bases between. The CDR3 reads CASSWDSTDTQYF. In nucleotides, the CDR3 is TGTGCCAGCAGCTGGGACAGCACAGATACGCAGTATTTT.

This clonotype was seen more than once but under ten times. The chain joins TRBV14 to TRBJ2-1; 10 bases agree with TRBD1. V lost 0 bases to trimming and J lost 7 bases; unmatched junction nucleotides: 9. Germline V gene sequence: CDR1 SGHDN, CDR2 FVKESK. The CDR3 length is 17 residues. CDR3 in amino acids: CASSQDFWDRGPNEQFF. The CDR3 DNA is TGTGCCAGCAGCCAAGATTTTTGGGACAGGGGACCGAATGAGCAGTTCTTC.

The table lists this clonotype with a few counts. The chain links TRBV27 to TRBJ1-4; TRBD1 matches 9 bases. Germline CDR1 MNHEY, CDR2 SMNVEV (reference sequence). The trim removed 5 bases at V and 6 bases at J, leaving 4 bases unmatched. The CDR3 is made up of 14 amino acids. CDR3 region: CASSGTGRYEKLFF. The CDR3 coding sequence is TGTGCCAGCAGTGGGACAGGGAGATATGAAAAACTGTTTTTT.

This clonotype was seen ten or more times. This chain uses TRBV5-5 with TRBJ2-3, with a tentative D call TRBD2 (5 bases). The V gene's germline CDR1 is SGHKS and CDR2 YYEKEE (reference sequence). V was cut by 2 bases and J by 8 bases, with 12 bases left in between. The CDR3 contains 13 residues. CDR3 amino acids: CASSLGGQVTQYF. As DNA, the CDR3 is TGTGCCAGCAGCTTAGGAGGTCAGGTTACGCAGTATTTT.

The chain is built from TRBV21-1 and TRBJ2-7; the DNA was not used to check the table's D call, TRBD1. TRBV21-1 has pseudogene status. The CDR3 totals 15 residues. CDR3 coding DNA: TGTGCCAGCAGCATGAGGTGGGGCAGAGCCTACGAGCAGTACGTC. Protein sequence: CASSMRWGRAYEQYV.

This clonotype has just a few counts. The rearrangement uses TRBV12-3 or TRBV12-4 and TRBJ1-1; D gene uncertain. The V end was cut by 4 bases, the J end by 5 bases, with 11 bases between. The CDR3 spans 13 residues. The CDR3: CASSSLRLTEAFF. The CDR3 coding sequence is TGTGCCAGCAGTTCCCTCCGGTTGACTGAAGCTTTCTTT.

This clonotype was picked up a small number of times. V and J are TRBV5-5 and TRBJ1-1; D gene uncertain. Germline V gives CDR1 SGHKS, CDR2 YYEKEE (reference sequence). The CDR3 is made up of 14 amino acids. V was trimmed by 2 bases and J by 4 bases, leaving 12 bases between them. This chain's CDR3 is CASSFTASGTEAFF. In DNA, the CDR3 is TGTGCCAGCAGCTTTACAGCCTCGGGCACTGAAGCTTTCTTT.

V usage is TRBV6-6 and J usage is TRBJ1-2, with 9 nucleotides matching TRBD1. CDR1 is MNHNY and CDR2 is SVGAGI in the germline V gene (reference sequence). The ends lost 2 bases at V and 2 bases at J; junction bases unmatched: 6. The CDR3 has 16 amino acids. The CDR3 coding sequence is TGTGCCAGCAGTTACAGGGGACAGGGATCCAACTATGGCTACACCTTC. Its translation is CASSYRGQGSNYGYTF.

This rearrangement joins TRBV7-8 to TRBJ2-1; D uncertain. The CDR3 length is 12 residues. Trimming shortened V by 0 bases and J by 7 bases, and 4 bases separated the two germline ends. Germline CDR1 SGHVS, CDR2 FQNEAQ. This CDR3 is CASSLAHNEQFF. CDR3 bases: TGTGCCAGCAGCTTAGCTCATAATGAGCAGTTCTTC.

V usage is TRBV5-1 and J usage is TRBJ2-5; D unclear. Looked up from germline, CDR1 is SGHRS and CDR2 is YFSETQ. The V end was cut by 5 bases, the J end by 4 bases, with 12 bases between. The CDR3 sequence is 13 residues long. The CDR3 protein is CASSLSIGETQYF. The CDR3 bases are TGCGCCAGCAGTTTGAGCATCGGAGAGACCCAGTACTTC. The whole variable domain, filled in from reference TRBV5-1 and TRBJ2-5, reads KAGVTQTPRYLIKTRGQQVTLSCSPISGHRSVSWYQQTPGQGLQFLFEYFSETQRNKGNFPGRFSGRQFSNSRSEMNVSTLELGDSALYLCASSLSIGETQYFGPGTRLLVL.

This clonotype was seen a handful of times. The rearrangement links TRBV6-5 to TRBJ2-3; D unresolved. Per the germline V gene, CDR1 is MNHEY and CDR2 is SVGAGI. This CDR3 has 13 residues. The V gene lost 6 bases and the J gene lost 1 base, with 8 bases spanning the gap. DNA of the CDR3: TGTGCCAGCAGGATTGGGGGCACAGATACGCAGTATTTT. Translating gives CASRIGGTDTQYF.

The genes are TRBV27 and TRBJ1-5; D possibly corresponds to TRBD1 (6 bases). Trimming left V 2 bases short and J 7 bases short, with 12 bases between. The CDR3 runs to 14 residues. Germline CDR1 reads MNHEY; CDR2 reads SMNVEV (reference sequence). CDR3 in DNA: TGTGCCAGCAGTTTAGTGGGGGCACGGCAGCCCCAGCATTTT. As protein: CASSLVGARQPQHF.

This clonotype was observed many times. The rearrangement links TRBV7-2 to TRBJ2-5; 9 bases fit TRBD1. V lost 5 bases and J lost 7; bases outside the gene matches: 8. The germline CDR1 and CDR2 sequences are SGHTA and FQGNSA. This CDR3 is built from 14 residues. CDR3 nucleotide sequence: TGTGCCAGCAGCCCGGACAGGGGAAGGGCGACCCAGTACTTC. Protein: CASSPDRGRATQYF. Drawing the rest from reference TRBV7-2 and TRBJ2-5, the complete variable domain is GAGVSQSPSNKVTEKGKDVELRCDPISGHTALYWYRQSLGQGLEFLIYFQGNSAPDKSGLPSDRFSAERTGGSVSTLTIQRTQQEDSAVYLCASSPDRGRATQYFGPGTRLLVL.

In this sample, this clonotype turned up a few times. The CDR3 region has the DNA TGTGCCAGCAGCTATAGACAGGCTATGAACACTGAAGCTTTCTTT. Translated: CASSYRQAMNTEAFF. The J gene is TRBJ1-1, the V gene TRBV5-6; D may be TRBD1 (6 bases). Germline V CDR1 and CDR2: SGHDT, YYEEEE. V was trimmed by 3 bases and J by 0 bases, leaving 12 bases between them. The CDR3 has 15 residues.

Concerning this clonotype itself: Mismatch with germline at one junction end may stem from a read error. This sequence joins TRBV4-3 and TRBJ2-3; tentative D call: TRBD2 (6 bases). The CDR3 length is 16 residues. The germline V gene has CDR1 LGHNA and CDR2 YSLEER. CDR3 nucleotides: TGCGCCAGCAGCCGTCTAGCGAACCCTAGCACTGATACGCAGTATTTT. Translation gives CASSRLANPSTDTQYF.

This clonotype has more than one count but fewer than ten. V is TRBV7-2 and J is TRBJ2-1; D is unclear. The CDR3 sequence is 14 residues long. Germline loops: CDR1 SGHTA, CDR2 FQGNSA. Trimming pared 5 bases from V and 9 bases from J, leaving 17 bases between. The CDR3 DNA reads as TGTGCCAGCAGCCGAGACCCACAAGACGGTGAGCAGTTCTTC. Amino acids: CASSRDPQDGEQFF.

V and J are TRBV5-4 and TRBJ2-5; no reliable D call. Germline-derived CDR1 and CDR2 are SGHNT and YYREEE (reference sequence). This CDR3 has 14 amino acids. The V and J ends lost 0 bases and 1 base respectively, with 7 bases between them. DNA of the CDR3: TGTGCCAGCAGCTTGGGTCGGGTCCAAGAGACCCAGTACTTC. This gives the protein CASSLGRVQETQYF.

This clonotype was recorded many times. The chain uses TRBV18 and TRBJ1-1, with 10 bases aligning to TRBD1. This CDR3 has 11 amino acids. Germline loops: CDR1 KGHSH, CDR2 LQKENI. The ends lost 6 bases at V and 10 bases at J; junction bases unmatched: 2. The CDR3 DNA reads as TGTGCCAGCTCCAGGGACAGGGGAGCTTTCTTT. This encodes CASSRDRGAFF.

This clonotype has more than one count but fewer than ten. The rearrangement uses TRBV6-5 and TRBJ2-7; TRBD2 matches 7 bases. This CDR3 spans 15 amino acids. Per the germline V gene, CDR1 is MNHEY and CDR2 is SVGAGI. J lost 0 bases, V lost 6 bases, and 8 bases had no gene match. CDR3 DNA: TGTGCCAGCAGGTCCCCCGGGGGGAGCTCCTACGAGCAGTACTTC. This sequence encodes CASRSPGGSSYEQYF.

This chain links TRBV20-1 with TRBJ2-7, with a tentative D call TRBD2 (5 bases). The germline gives CDR1 DFQATT, CDR2 SNEGSKA (reference sequence). This CDR3 has 13 residues. The V gene lost 3 bases and the J gene lost 2 bases, with 11 bases spanning the gap. The DNA for the CDR3 is TGCAGTGCTAGGGGCGAGCGGACCTACGAGCAGTACTTC. This sequence encodes CSARGERTYEQYF.

The J gene is TRBJ1-2, the V gene TRBV19; a weak D match, TRBD1 (5 bases). Germline CDR1 and CDR2: LNHDA and SQIVND (reference sequence). V shed 1 base and J shed 5 bases, with 20 bases lying between them. The CDR3 extends over 17 amino acids. CDR3 coding DNA: TGTGCCAGTAGTATAGGGGTCGTGGGACGGCGGGGTTATGGCTACACCTTC. Protein: CASSIGVVGRRGYGYTF.

This clonotype was recorded many times. The chain combines TRBV12-3 or TRBV12-4 with TRBJ2-3; weak D call: TRBD1 (6 bases). V lost 7 bases and J 2 bases, leaving 10 bases between the germline ends. This CDR3 has 13 residues. CDR3 sequence (DNA): TGTGCCAGCACTAGGGGGAACACAGATACGCAGTATTTT. This gives the protein CASTRGNTDTQYF.

This clonotype was seen only a few times. The V gene is TRBV5-5, the J gene TRBJ1-1, with D possibly matching TRBD1 (6 bases). Trimming took 4 bases from V and 7 from J, leaving 8 bases between them. This CDR3 is built from 11 residues. The germline CDR1 and CDR2 sequences are SGHKS and YYEKEE (reference sequence). The CDR3 reads CASSQGIEAFF. The CDR3 bases are TGTGCCAGCAGCCAGGGGATTGAAGCTTTCTTT.

The V and J genes are TRBV21-1 and TRBJ1-1. TRBV21-1 is recorded as a pseudogene. The CDR3 runs 15 residues. This chain's CDR3 is CASSLNEEGFTEAFF. CDR3 bases: TGTGCCAGCAGCCTCAATGAGGAGGGGTTCACTGAAGCTTTCTTT.

This clonotype was counted only a few times. The chain employs TRBV11-2 and TRBJ2-3; no firm D call. Trimming took off 5 bases at V and 3 bases at J, with 9 bases between the two ends. Germline values: CDR1 SGHAT, CDR2 FQNNGV. This CDR3 is built from 13 residues. The CDR3, as DNA: TGTGCCAGCAGCCTTGGGAATACAGATACGCAGTATTTT. Translated, it gives CASSLGNTDTQYF.

This clonotype was seen only a few times. V gene TRBV5-1 combines with J gene TRBJ2-5; D is perhaps TRBD1 or TRBD2 (6 bases each). Germline CDR1 is SGHRS and CDR2 is YFSETQ. This CDR3 is built from 14 residues. Trimming pared 6 bases from V and 2 bases from J, leaving 14 bases between. CDR3 protein: CASNDGGGQETQYF. CDR3 DNA: TGCGCCAGCAATGACGGGGGCGGACAAGAGACCCAGTACTTC. The full variable domain, in which reference TRBV5-1 and TRBJ2-5 provide the parts outside the CDR3, is KAGVTQTPRYLIKTRGQQVTLSCSPISGHRSVSWYQQTPGQGLQFLFEYFSETQRNKGNFPGRFSGRQFSNSRSEMNVSTLELGDSALYLCASNDGGGQETQYFGPGTRLLVL.